The 13 T cell receptor beta chains below all came from one sample that was sequenced in a study of OX40 agonist ivuxolimab in advanced cancers. Clones were sequenced by immunoSEQ multiplex PCR, and TCRdb holds only the in-frame ones, with some missing. This table holds about 100,000 clones, approximately 89% found once. The sequencing used CD4+ or CD8+ T cells sorted from blood, collected in a trial of the OX40 agonist ivuxolimab. These receptors originate from an adult with an advanced solid tumor such as melanoma, head and neck, liver or kidney cancer.

The chain uses TRBV7-9 and TRBJ1-5; D is uncertain. Between the trimmed V and J ends, which lost 0 bases and 6 bases, there was a span of 3 bases. CDR3 length equals 12 residues. Germline CDR1 reads SEHNR; CDR2 reads FQNEAQ (reference sequence). CDR3 loop: CASSLATQPQHF. Here the CDR3 DNA reads TGTGCCAGCAGCTTAGCTACTCAGCCCCAGCATTTT.

V gene TRBV11-2 combines with J gene TRBJ2-5; D not certain. The CDR3 loop spans 11 amino acids. V lost 4 bases and J lost 5, with 5 bases in between. CDR1 is SGHAT and CDR2 is FQNNGV in the germline V gene. CDR3 sequence (DNA): TGTGCCAGCAGCTCGGTCGAGACCCAGTACTTC. As protein: CASSSVETQYF. The full variable domain, with the rest looked up from reference TRBV11-2 and TRBJ2-5, is EAGVAQSPRYKIIEKRQSVAFWCNPISGHATLYWYQQILGQGPKLLIQFQNNGVVDDSQLPKDRFSAERLKGVDSTLKIQPAKLEDSAVYLCASSSVETQYFGPGTRLLVL.

The CDR3 nucleotides read TGTGCCAGCAGTTTAAATCCTAGCGGGAGAGGTGAGCAGTTCTTC. The encoded protein is CASSLNPSGRGEQFF. The rearrangement joins TRBV27 to TRBJ2-1, with 10 bases lining up with TRBD2. Per germline, CDR1 MNHEY and CDR2 SMNVEV (reference sequence). J lost 9 bases, V lost 2 bases, and 7 bases had no gene match. This CDR3 has 15 amino acids.

The chain recombines TRBV5-1 with TRBJ2-5, with unresolved D. This CDR3 comprises 14 residues. Germline values: CDR1 SGHRS, CDR2 YFSETQ. V was clipped by 1 base and J by 1 base, with 8 bases between them. CDR3 region: CASSLSGVQETQYF. CDR3 DNA: TGCGCCAGCAGCTTGTCTGGGGTCCAAGAGACCCAGTACTTC.

This chain connects TRBV29-1 to TRBJ1-2; TRBD1 aligns across 8 bases. V dropped 3 bases and J dropped 2; count of bases not matched to a gene: 5. This CDR3 region has 14 residues. Germline values: CDR1 SQVTM, CDR2 ANQGSEA. CDR3 DNA: TGCAGCGTTGACAAACAGGGGGTAAACTATGGCTACACCTTC. Its protein product is CSVDKQGVNYGYTF.

The chain carries TRBV28 and TRBJ1-3; D is unclear. Germline CDR1 MDHEN, CDR2 SYDVKM. The V and J ends lost 3 bases and 3 bases respectively, with 9 bases between them. This CDR3 has 14 residues. This CDR3 reads CASSFSSYGNTIYF. The CDR3 region has the DNA TGTGCCAGCAGTTTCTCATCTTATGGAAACACCATATATTTT.

This chain links TRBV6-5 with TRBJ2-3; TRBD2 is a possible D gene (6 bases). The CDR3 runs to 15 residues. The V gene's germline CDR1 is MNHEY and CDR2 SVGAGI. V was cut by 8 bases and J by 0 bases, with 15 bases left in between. The CDR3 loop reads CASRLGRTSTDTQYF. The CDR3 region has the DNA TGTGCCAGCCGTCTGGGGAGGACTAGCACAGATACGCAGTATTTT.

The count of this clone is one. The genes are TRBV29-1 and TRBJ2-3; tentatively, D is TRBD1 or TRBD2 (5 bases each). Germline CDR1 SQVTM, CDR2 ANQGSEA. The V end was cut by 7 bases, the J end by 4 bases, with 21 bases between. This CDR3 region has 15 residues. CDR3 nucleotide sequence: TGCAGCGGCACCCGGGACCCAGGTAGCGCAGATACGCAGTATTTT. It specifies CSGTRDPGSADTQYF.

This chain links TRBV29-1 with TRBJ1-5; D is uncertain. From germline, CDR1 is SQVTM and CDR2 ANQGSEA. This CDR3 is 15 amino acids long. The ends were cut back, 6 bases at V and 4 bases at J, with 19 bases in the middle. The CDR3 reads CSVGFGSGRNQPQHF. As DNA, the CDR3 is TGCAGCGTGGGTTTTGGTTCGGGGAGGAATCAGCCCCAGCATTTT.

This clone was counted a few times. The chain joins TRBV20-1 to TRBJ2-7; D is unresolved. Germline lookup yields CDR1 DFQATT and CDR2 SNEGSKA (reference sequence). V was clipped by 3 bases and J by 6 bases, with 9 bases between them. CDR3 length: 11 residues. CDR3 in amino acids: CSASVQFEQYF. The CDR3 DNA reads as TGCAGTGCTAGTGTCCAGTTCGAGCAGTACTTC.

This chain joins TRBV30 and TRBJ2-1; maybe TRBD2 (5 bases). Trimming left V 4 bases short and J 0 bases short, with 13 bases between. The CDR3 contains 15 residues. Germline V gene data show CDR1 as GTSNPN and CDR2 as SVGIG (reference sequence). The CDR3, as DNA: TGTGCCTGGACCGGGGTGGGTGGCTCCTACAATGAGCAGTTCTTC. Its translation: CAWTGVGGSYNEQFF.

This sequence joins TRBV5-1 and TRBJ2-5; D not resolved. Germline CDR1 and CDR2: SGHRS and YFSETQ. The CDR3 is made up of 11 amino acids. V was cut by 3 bases and J by 3 bases, with 3 bases left in between. The CDR3 DNA sequence: TGCGCCAGCAGCTGGGAAGAGACCCAGTACTTC. Amino acids: CASSWEETQYF.

This clone was seen a handful of times. The rearrangement joins TRBV5-1 to TRBJ1-1; D remains ambiguous. This CDR3 spans 18 amino acids. Trimming shortened V by 2 bases and J by 0 bases, and 20 bases separated the two germline ends. The germline V gene encodes CDR1 SGHRS and CDR2 YFSETQ. In DNA, the CDR3 is TGCGCCAGCAGCTTTGTAGGTCCGGGGTGGGCCATGAACACTGAAGCTTTCTTT. This codes for CASSFVGPGWAMNTEAFF.